Listed below are T cell receptor beta chains from one sample, sequenced in a study of T-cell reconstitution after alpha-beta-depleted transplantation in children. Each CDR3 protein is one row after TCRdb ran MiXCR on the PCR reads. The sample has more than 250,000 distinct CDR3 sequences; approximately 9.8% are singletons. The source was PBMCs from the stem cell graft donor, collected from the stem cell graft. The source of these receptors is a human donor who donated a stem cell graft to a child with SCID. CDR3s include the opening cysteine and the closing phenylalanine or tryptophan. D genes are given only for firm matches. Only some rows state a clone size, as once, few, many or a class for expanded clones.

size | J | D | V | CDR3 | DNA
few | TRBJ1-1 | - | TRBV5-1 | CASSADSEAFF | TGCGCCAGCAGCGCCGACAGTGAAGCTTTCTTT
- | TRBJ2-2 | - | TRBV5-1 | CASAPPGRNTGELFF | TGCGCCAGCGCCCCCCCGGGCAGGAACACCGGGGAGCTGTTTTTT
- | TRBJ2-7 | - | TRBV3-1 | CASCHRPGPTNEQYF | TGTGCCTCCTGCCATAGACCGGGTCCGACGAACGAGCAGTACTTC
many | TRBJ2-3 | TRBD2 | TRBV25-1 | CASSPSVAGEGSTDTQYF | TGTGCCAGCAGTCCCTCAGTAGCGGGGGAAGGAAGCACAGATACGCAGTATTTT
- | TRBJ2-7 | TRBD1 | TRBV27 | CASSLSGTGGGWEQYF | TGTGCCAGCAGTTTATCAGGGACAGGCGGTGGTTGGGAGCAGTACTTC
- | TRBJ2-7 | - | TRBV10-3 | CAIRGDGYTYEQYF | TGTGCCATCAGGGGCGACGGCTACACCTACGAGCAGTACTTC
many | TRBJ2-4 | TRBD1 | TRBV2 | CASSEGTGGNIQYF | TGTGCCAGCAGTGAAGGGACAGGGGGCAACATTCAGTACTTC
few | TRBJ2-7 | TRBD2 | TRBV5-1 | CASSLTTSGATYEQYF | TGCGCCAGCAGCCTCACGACTAGCGGGGCGACCTACGAGCAGTACTTC
many | TRBJ1-1 | - | TRBV5-6 | CASSFGERTEAFF | TGTGCCAGCAGCTTTGGGGAGCGGACTGAAGCTTTCTTT
few | TRBJ2-4 | - | TRBV20-1 | CSAPDTSTDLAKNIQYF | TGCAGTGCACCGGACACCTCCACCGATCTAGCCAAAAACATTCAGTACTTC
many | TRBJ2-3 | - | TRBV9 | CASSVVLDTQYF | TGTGCCAGCAGCGTAGTTTTAGATACGCAGTATTTT
- | TRBJ2-7 | TRBD2 | TRBV20-1 | CSAAGILAGISYEQYF | TGCAGTGCGGCCGGCATACTAGCGGGGATTTCCTACGAGCAGTACTTC
few | TRBJ2-1 | TRBD2 | TRBV5-1 | CASSLVVAGGDNEQFF | TGCGCCAGCAGCTTGGTGGTAGCGGGGGGAGACAATGAGCAGTTCTTC
many | TRBJ2-5 | - | TRBV20-1 | CSAPEGVQTQYF | TGCAGTGCTCCCGAGGGGGTGCAGACCCAGTACTTC
few | TRBJ2-3 | TRBD2 | TRBV20-1 | CSARVELAGRTDTQYF | TGCAGTGCTAGAGTAGAGCTAGCGGGGCGCACAGATACGCAGTATTTT
- | TRBJ2-7 | TRBD2 | TRBV14 | CASSQAWGGSYEQYF | TGTGCCAGCAGCCAAGCCTGGGGGGGCTCCTACGAGCAGTACTTC
- | TRBJ1-4 | - | TRBV14 | CASSRIQEKLFF | TGTGCCAGCAGCCGTATCCAGGAAAAACTGTTTTTT
few | TRBJ2-2 | - | TRBV27 | CASSLSSTGELFF | TGTGCCAGCAGTTTATCGAGCACCGGGGAGCTGTTTTTT
many | TRBJ2-4 | - | TRBV7-3 | CASSLIPGEIQYF | TGTGCCAGCAGCTTAATTCCCGGGGAAATTCAGTACTTC
many | TRBJ2-1 | TRBD2 | TRBV12-3/TRBV12-4 | CASSLMAGVLSNEQFF | TGTGCCAGCAGTTTAATGGCGGGGGTTTTGTCGAATGAGCAGTTCTTC
few | TRBJ1-1 | - | TRBV7-9 | CASSRDNLGTEAFF | TGTGCCAGCAGCCGCGACAATTTGGGAACTGAAGCTTTCTTT
many | TRBJ2-1 | TRBD2 | TRBV9 | CASSVAGGGSYNEQFF | TGTGCCAGCAGCGTAGCTGGGGGGGGCTCCTACAATGAGCAGTTCTTC
few | TRBJ2-3 | - | TRBV5-1 | CASSQYSLQADTQYF | TGCGCCAGCAGCCAATACTCTCTCCAGGCAGATACGCAGTATTTT
- | TRBJ2-2 | - | TRBV6-1 | CASRGGQPNTGELFF | TGTGCCAGCAGGGGGGGTCAGCCGAACACCGGGGAGCTGTTTTTT
- | TRBJ2-7 | - | TRBV5-1 | CASSLAAGKEQYF | TGCGCCAGCAGCTTGGCGGCAGGCAAGGAGCAGTACTTC
- | TRBJ1-4 | - | TRBV12-3/TRBV12-4 | CASRDSPNEKLFF | TGTGCCAGCAGGGACAGCCCTAATGAAAAACTGTTTTTT
many | TRBJ2-5 | - | TRBV4-2 | CASSRKETQYF | TGTGCCAGCAGCCGTAAAGAGACCCAGTACTTC
few | TRBJ2-7 | - | TRBV20-1 | CSAAPDSYEQYF | TGCAGTGCCGCCCCGGACAGCTACGAGCAGTACTTC
few | TRBJ2-7 | - | TRBV7-2 | CASSLGQVKWYF | TGTGCCAGCAGCTTGGGCCAGGTTAAGTGGTACTTC
- | TRBJ2-5 | - | TRBV5-1 | CASSLGTKQETQYF | TGCGCCAGCAGCTTGGGGACAAAACAAGAGACCCAGTACTTC
few | TRBJ2-7 | - | TRBV11-2 | CASSPLRASYEQYF | TGTGCCAGCAGCCCACTTCGGGCTAGCTACGAGCAGTACTTC
few | TRBJ2-7 | - | TRBV5-6 | CASSLWGIHEQYF | TGTGCCAGCAGCTTGTGGGGGATACACGAGCAGTACTTC
few | TRBJ2-3 | TRBD2 | TRBV7-9 | CASSLSAGRASADTQYF | TGTGCCAGCAGCTTATCCGCCGGGAGGGCCTCGGCGGATACGCAGTATTTT
- | TRBJ2-3 | TRBD2 | TRBV4-1 | CASSQGLAGGNLPDTQYF | TGCGCCAGCAGCCAAGGACTAGCGGGGGGCAACTTACCAGATACGCAGTATTTT
- | TRBJ2-5 | TRBD1 | TRBV24-1 | CATSDSGTVKETQYF | TGTGCCACCAGTGATTCCGGGACAGTAAAAGAGACCCAGTACTTC
- | TRBJ2-1 | TRBD2 | TRBV10-1 | CASSEMGLAGYNEQFF | TGCGCCAGCAGTGAGATGGGACTAGCGGGGTATAATGAGCAGTTCTTC
few | TRBJ2-7 | - | TRBV20-1 | CSARDSRSYEQYF | TGCAGTGCTAGGGACTCCCGCTCCTACGAGCAGTACTTC
few | TRBJ1-1 | TRBD1 | TRBV6-1 | CASSPRTGVSMNTEAFF | TGTGCCAGCAGTCCCAGGACAGGGGTCTCCATGAACACTGAAGCTTTCTTT
few | TRBJ2-1 | - | TRBV5-1 | CASTQDYNEQFF | TGCGCCAGCACCCAGGACTACAATGAGCAGTTCTTC
- | TRBJ2-5 | - | TRBV29-1 | CSVERQQETQYF | TGCAGCGTTGAAAGGCAGCAAGAGACCCAGTACTTC
- | TRBJ2-7 | TRBD1 | TRBV12-3/TRBV12-4 | CASSRLGTGIDEQYF | TGTGCCAGCAGCCGACTGGGGACAGGGATCGACGAGCAGTACTTC
few | TRBJ2-7 | TRBD1 | TRBV10-3 | CAISERQGASYEQYF | TGTGCCATCAGCGAGAGGCAGGGGGCTTCCTACGAGCAGTACTTC
few | TRBJ1-1 | - | TRBV7-3 | CASSHGGDTEAFF | TGTGCCAGCAGCCATGGGGGGGACACTGAAGCTTTCTTT
- | TRBJ2-5 | - | TRBV6-2/TRBV6-3 | CASKTFSQETQYF | TGTGCCAGCAAAACATTTTCCCAAGAGACCCAGTACTTC
few | TRBJ1-2 | - | TRBV10-3 | CAISSDSLYGYTF | TGTGCCATCAGTTCAGACAGCCTTTATGGCTACACCTTC
few | TRBJ2-2 | TRBD2 | TRBV7-3 | CASSFPRGGPNTGELFF | TGTGCCAGCAGCTTCCCGCGGGGGGGACCGAACACCGGGGAGCTGTTTTTT
few | TRBJ1-3 | - | TRBV29-1 | CSVSGREISGNTIYF | TGCAGCGTAAGCGGCAGGGAGATCTCTGGAAACACCATATATTTT
few | TRBJ2-7 | - | TRBV12-3/TRBV12-4 | CASSWGPTSYEQYF | TGTGCCAGCAGTTGGGGCCCAACCTCCTACGAGCAGTACTTC
- | TRBJ2-7 | - | TRBV20-1 | CSARATSLREQYF | TGCAGTGCTAGAGCCACCAGCCTCCGGGAGCAGTACTTC
many | TRBJ2-5 | - | TRBV7-9 | CASSLAQRGPLETQYF | TGTGCCAGCAGCTTAGCTCAACGGGGGCCCCTCGAGACCCAGTACTTC
- | TRBJ1-3 | - | TRBV5-1 | CASSPLHPTGNTIYF | TGCGCCAGCAGCCCCCTCCACCCCACTGGAAACACCATATATTTT
few | TRBJ1-1 | TRBD1 | TRBV29-1 | CSVGGTTGRNTEAFF | TGCAGCGTTGGGGGCACGACAGGGAGGAACACTGAAGCTTTCTTT
- | TRBJ2-7 | - | TRBV5-1 | CASSSRRVGWDEQYF | TGCGCCAGCAGCTCGCGGCGGGTGGGCTGGGACGAGCAGTACTTC